This T cell receptor beta chain was documented in a study of siplizumab effects on memory and regulatory T cells. Notes on the study in general: Suppression by proliferating Tregs derived from siplizumab cultures was not verified.

Remarks on this clone: The target antigen is unknown.

Some clones are missing from TCRdb's copy, which holds only in-frame ones; the method was immunoSEQ multiplex PCR. The sample has just under 20,000 clones, around 40% seen once. Coculturing of the mixed lymphocyte reaction cells was performed at 37°C for 6 to 7 days. The germline gives CDR1 MNHNY, CDR2 SVGAGI (reference sequence). The CDR3 sequence is 14 residues long. V was shortened by 2 bases and J by 0 bases, with 4 bases between the two germline ends. The gene calls are TRBV6-6 and TRBJ1-4; D not resolved. The sequence was obtained from a human donor in good health; the cells came from an allogeneic mixed lymphocyte reaction. Some clones in this sample may be carry-over from other donors' samples. The material sequenced was CFSE-low (dividing) CD4+ T cells sorted from an allogeneic mixed lymphocyte reaction. The CDR3 spells CASSYVSTNEKLFF. CDR3 nucleotide sequence: TGTGCCAGCAGTTACGTGTCAACTAATGAAAAACTGTTTTTT.